This T cell receptor beta chain was recovered during a study of blood T cell repertoires in COVID-19. Germline V gene sequence: CDR1 GTSNPN, CDR2 SVGIG (reference sequence). The J segment lost 5 bases and the V segment lost 2 bases, leaving 8 bases of the junction unmatched. The CDR3 is made up of 14 amino acids. Only in-frame clones appear in the TCRdb table, and some are missing; sequencing was by immunoSEQ multiplex PCR. Of fewer than 450,000 clones detected, 88% appear once; the ten largest clones hold just under 7.5%. The clonotype comes from a woman aged 70-85 years with COVID-19, enrolled during active disease. The sequencing sample was made of peripheral blood. This chain connects TRBV30 to TRBJ1-1; 7 positions agree with TRBD1. CDR3 loop: CAWSIRGMETEAFF. The CDR3 DNA is TGTGCCTGGAGTATCAGGGGGATGGAGACTGAAGCTTTCTTT.